One and the same sample provided the 18 T cell receptor beta chains below, sequenced in a study of blood T cell repertoires in COVID-19. TCRdb keeps only in-frame clones here, not all; method: immunoSEQ multiplex PCR. The sample carries about 180,000 clones, about 86% recorded once. Sequencing was done on a sample of peripheral blood. All receptors derive from a man aged 45-65 years with active or convalescent COVID-19.

The count of this clone is one. V is TRBV20-1 and J is TRBJ1-1, with unresolved D. The CDR3 runs to 11 residues. Germline V gene lookup returns CDR1 DFQATT and CDR2 SNEGSKA (reference sequence). Trimming pared 0 bases from V and 7 bases from J, leaving 6 bases between. The CDR3 protein is CSARDGIEAFF. CDR3 in DNA: TGCAGTGCTAGAGACGGGATTGAAGCTTTCTTT.

The chain is built from TRBV19 and TRBJ1-2; 9 nucleotides line up with TRBD1. V was clipped by 1 base and J by 7 bases; unmatched bases: 7. Germline CDR1 LNHDA, CDR2 SQIVND (reference sequence). This CDR3 is built from 15 residues. The DNA of the CDR3 is TGTGCCAGTAGTATAGCACAGGGGGCGGTGAGTGGCTACACCTTC. It is translated as CASSIAQGAVSGYTF.

The chain carries TRBV4-3 and TRBJ1-2; D not resolved. The CDR3 has 12 residues. CDR1 is LGHNA, CDR2 YSLEER, per germline. V lost 5 bases and J 8 bases, leaving 12 bases between the germline ends. The CDR3 sequence: CASSRETGGYTF. The CDR3 DNA follows: TGCGCCAGCAGCAGAGAGACGGGGGGCTACACCTTC.

In this sample, this clone turned up a few times. The chain couples TRBV4-2 to TRBJ2-1; weak D call: TRBD2 (6 bases). CDR3 length equals 15 residues. V was trimmed by 4 bases and J by 0 bases, leaving 10 bases between them. Germline V gene sequence: CDR1 LGHNA, CDR2 YNFKEQ. The CDR3 protein is CASSPSVSSYNEQFF. The CDR3 bases are TGTGCCAGCAGCCCTAGCGTAAGCTCCTACAATGAGCAGTTCTTC.

The CDR3 spells CASSSLGTSGTDTQYF. In DNA, the CDR3 is TGTGCCAGCAGCTCGTTAGGGACTAGCGGCACAGATACGCAGTATTTT. The chain joins TRBV7-3 to TRBJ2-3, with 10 positions matching TRBD2. V shed 4 bases, J shed 1 base, and the junction held 5 bases outside the gene matches. The CDR3 length is 16 residues. Germline values: CDR1 SGHTA, CDR2 FQGTGA.

This sequence joins TRBV30 and TRBJ1-5; 7 nucleotides align to TRBD1. The germline gives CDR1 GTSNPN, CDR2 SVGIG (reference sequence). J lost 3 bases, V lost 2 bases, and 7 bases had no gene match. The CDR3 is 15 amino acids. DNA of the CDR3: TGTGCCTGGAGTACCCCGGGACAGTTCAATCAGCCCCAGCATTTT. As protein: CAWSTPGQFNQPQHF.

This chain uses TRBV6-5 with TRBJ2-7; D uncertain. Trimming pared 4 bases from V and 1 base from J, leaving 5 bases between. The CDR3 consists of 12 residues. Germline CDR1 MNHEY, CDR2 SVGAGI. In nucleotides, the CDR3 is TGTGCCAGCAGTTCCCCGTCCTACGAGCAGTACTTC. Encoded protein: CASSSPSYEQYF.

J is TRBJ2-5 and V is TRBV11-2; 12 positions match TRBD1. The J segment lost 5 bases and the V segment lost 5 bases, leaving 9 bases of the junction unmatched. Germline lookup yields CDR1 SGHAT and CDR2 FQNNGV. This CDR3 region has 16 residues. The chain's CDR3 is CASSTPPGQGAETQYF. The CDR3 DNA reads TGTGCCAGCAGCACCCCTCCGGGACAGGGGGCTGAGACCCAGTACTTC.

This rearrangement joins TRBV19 to TRBJ1-5; no clear D gene. This CDR3 region has 15 residues. With 5 bases removed from V and 3 bases from J, the gap between germline ends came to 14 bases. Germline loops: CDR1 LNHDA, CDR2 SQIVND (reference sequence). The CDR3 loop is CASSPPNSFNQPQHF. In DNA, the CDR3 is TGTGCCAGTAGTCCCCCCAACAGTTTCAATCAGCCCCAGCATTTT.

CDR3 bases: TGTGCCAGCAGCCCCGGACTAGCGGGAGTAAACAATGAGCAGTTCTTC. This sequence encodes CASSPGLAGVNNEQFF. This chain connects TRBV7-6 to TRBJ2-1; 13 bases are shared with TRBD2. The CDR3 consists of 16 residues. Looked up from germline, CDR1 is SGHVS and CDR2 is FNYEAQ. The ends lost 5 bases at V and 5 bases at J; junction bases unmatched: 6. Drawing the rest from reference TRBV7-6 and TRBJ2-1, the complete variable domain is GAGVSQSPRYKVTKRGQDVALRCDPISGHVSLYWYRQALGQGPEFLTYFNYEAQQDKSGLPNDRFSAERPEGSISTLTIQRTEQRDSAMYRCASSPGLAGVNNEQFFGPGTRLTVL.

The rearrangement joins TRBV19 to TRBJ2-3; D possibly corresponds to TRBD2 (5 bases). The CDR3 runs to 19 residues. Trimming stripped 2 bases from V and 0 bases from J, with 21 bases between. Germline assignment: CDR1 LNHDA and CDR2 SQIVND (reference sequence). The CDR3 sequence is CASSIFSGTPGLSTDTQYF. CDR3 sequence (DNA): TGTGCCAGTAGTATATTTTCGGGAACGCCGGGCCTTAGCACAGATACGCAGTATTTT. Full variable domain (rest looked up from reference TRBV19 and TRBJ2-3): DGGITQSPKYLFRKEGQNVTLSCEQNLNHDAMYWYRQDPGQGLRLIYYSQIVNDFQKGDIAEGYSVSREKKESFPLTVTSAQKNPTAFYLCASSIFSGTPGLSTDTQYFGPGTRLTVL.

This chain joins TRBV28 and TRBJ1-2; 7 nucleotides match TRBD1. Germline loops: CDR1 MDHEN, CDR2 SYDVKM. V trimming: 7 bases; J trimming: 4 bases; junction bases outside the gene matches: 3. This CDR3 has 12 residues. CDR3 loop: CASTRTGYGYTF. The CDR3 coding sequence is TGTGCCAGCACCCGGACAGGCTATGGCTACACCTTC.

The CDR3, as DNA: TGTGCCAGCAGCCAAGGACTAGGGAGCTACGAGCAGTACTTC. Translating gives CASSQGLGSYEQYF. The chain joins TRBV4-2 to TRBJ2-7; a weak D match, TRBD2 (6 bases). Trimming removed 1 base from V and 3 bases from J, with 10 bases in between. There are 14 residues in the CDR3. Germline CDR1 and CDR2: LGHNA and YNFKEQ.

This clone appeared once. The CDR3 region is CATSRYEAFF. CDR3 sequence (DNA): TGTGCCACCTCGCGGTATGAAGCTTTCTTT. The V and J genes are TRBV12-3 or TRBV12-4 and TRBJ1-1; D remains unclear. V lost 10 bases and J 7 bases, leaving 10 bases between the germline ends. The length of the CDR3 is 10 residues.

The rearrangement links TRBV2 to TRBJ2-1; D is undetermined. Germline CDR1 SNHLY, CDR2 FYNNEI. The CDR3 covers 9 residues. The V end lost 10 bases, the J end lost 5 bases, and 3 bases lay between the germline ends. CDR3 bases: TGTGCCAACAACAATGAGCAGTTCTTC. Translated: CANNNEQFF. The complete variable domain, with remaining parts taken from reference TRBV2 and TRBJ2-1, reads EPEVTQTPSHQVTQMGQEVILRCVPISNHLYFYWYRQILGQKVEFLVSFYNNEISEKSEIFDDQFSVERPDGSNFTLKIRSTKLEDSAMYFCANNNEQFFGPGTRLTVL.

The V call is TRBV7-6, the J call TRBJ2-2, with 7 bases matching TRBD2. Germline V gives CDR1 SGHVS, CDR2 FNYEAQ. After removal of 1 base from V and 3 bases from J, the junction contained 5 bases not matched to a gene. This CDR3 region has 16 residues. The CDR3, as DNA: TGTGCCAGCAGCTTAGAAGCGGGATCCTACACCGGGGAGCTGTTTTTT. Protein: CASSLEAGSYTGELFF.

The rearrangement links TRBV24-1 to TRBJ2-2, with 11 bases matching TRBD1. Germline CDR1 reads KGHDR; CDR2 reads SFDVKD. The ends lost 9 bases at V and 6 bases at J; junction bases unmatched: 8. The CDR3 runs to 15 residues. The CDR3 DNA follows: TGTGCCACCTGTGCCCCGGGACAGGGGGCCGGGGAGCTGTTTTTT. It encodes CATCAPGQGAGELFF.

A word on this clone: Because the CDR3's place on the DNA is in doubt, the DNA is left out and the CDR3 is given as listed by TCRdb. The V call is TRBV6-6, the J call TRBJ1-2; the D call of TRBD1 is as the table states it, not checked on the DNA. The length of the CDR3 is 15 amino acids, counting both ends. Looked up from germline, CDR1 is MNHNY and CDR2 is SVGAGI (reference sequence). CDR3 sequence: CASSSSDSFNYGYTF.